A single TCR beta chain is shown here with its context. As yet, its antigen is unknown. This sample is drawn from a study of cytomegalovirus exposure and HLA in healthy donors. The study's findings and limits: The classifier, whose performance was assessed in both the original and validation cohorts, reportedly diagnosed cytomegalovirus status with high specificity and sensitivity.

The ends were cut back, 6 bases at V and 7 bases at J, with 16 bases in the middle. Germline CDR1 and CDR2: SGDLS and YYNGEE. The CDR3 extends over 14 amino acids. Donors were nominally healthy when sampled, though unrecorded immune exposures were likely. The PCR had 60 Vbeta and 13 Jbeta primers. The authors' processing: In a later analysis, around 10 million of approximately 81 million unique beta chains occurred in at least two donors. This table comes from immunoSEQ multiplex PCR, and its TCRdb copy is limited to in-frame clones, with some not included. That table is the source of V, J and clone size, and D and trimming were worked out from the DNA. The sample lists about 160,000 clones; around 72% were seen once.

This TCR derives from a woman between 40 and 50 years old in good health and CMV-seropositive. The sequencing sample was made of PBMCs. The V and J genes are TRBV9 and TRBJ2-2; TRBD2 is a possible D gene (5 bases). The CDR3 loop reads CASTSSTGIGELFF. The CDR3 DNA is TGTGCCAGCACCTCTAGCACGGGGATCGGGGAGCTGTTTTTT.